This T cell receptor (beta chain) is from a study of cytomegalovirus exposure and HLA in healthy donors. This clone occurred a few times. Its antigen remains unidentified. The data were produced by immunoSEQ multiplex PCR, yet TCRdb's version contains in-frame clones alone and is incomplete. The sample records 150,000 to 200,000 clones, less than 90% being singletons. Study findings and constraints: There were over 150 TCR beta chains listed as cytomegalovirus-associated.

Material for sequencing was PBMCs. The origin of this receptor is a man aged 25 to 45 in good health and CMV-seropositive.

CDR3 in amino acids: CASSLGQNMNTEAFF. In DNA form, the CDR3 reads TGCGCCAGCAGCCTGGGACAGAACATGAACACTGAAGCTTTCTTT. The chain uses TRBV23-1 and TRBJ1-1; 7 bases are a match to TRBD1. TRBV23-1 is known as an ORF, though its function is uncertain. This CDR3 has 15 amino acids. Germline trimming cut 6 bases from V and 0 bases from J; bases unmatched to any gene: 7.